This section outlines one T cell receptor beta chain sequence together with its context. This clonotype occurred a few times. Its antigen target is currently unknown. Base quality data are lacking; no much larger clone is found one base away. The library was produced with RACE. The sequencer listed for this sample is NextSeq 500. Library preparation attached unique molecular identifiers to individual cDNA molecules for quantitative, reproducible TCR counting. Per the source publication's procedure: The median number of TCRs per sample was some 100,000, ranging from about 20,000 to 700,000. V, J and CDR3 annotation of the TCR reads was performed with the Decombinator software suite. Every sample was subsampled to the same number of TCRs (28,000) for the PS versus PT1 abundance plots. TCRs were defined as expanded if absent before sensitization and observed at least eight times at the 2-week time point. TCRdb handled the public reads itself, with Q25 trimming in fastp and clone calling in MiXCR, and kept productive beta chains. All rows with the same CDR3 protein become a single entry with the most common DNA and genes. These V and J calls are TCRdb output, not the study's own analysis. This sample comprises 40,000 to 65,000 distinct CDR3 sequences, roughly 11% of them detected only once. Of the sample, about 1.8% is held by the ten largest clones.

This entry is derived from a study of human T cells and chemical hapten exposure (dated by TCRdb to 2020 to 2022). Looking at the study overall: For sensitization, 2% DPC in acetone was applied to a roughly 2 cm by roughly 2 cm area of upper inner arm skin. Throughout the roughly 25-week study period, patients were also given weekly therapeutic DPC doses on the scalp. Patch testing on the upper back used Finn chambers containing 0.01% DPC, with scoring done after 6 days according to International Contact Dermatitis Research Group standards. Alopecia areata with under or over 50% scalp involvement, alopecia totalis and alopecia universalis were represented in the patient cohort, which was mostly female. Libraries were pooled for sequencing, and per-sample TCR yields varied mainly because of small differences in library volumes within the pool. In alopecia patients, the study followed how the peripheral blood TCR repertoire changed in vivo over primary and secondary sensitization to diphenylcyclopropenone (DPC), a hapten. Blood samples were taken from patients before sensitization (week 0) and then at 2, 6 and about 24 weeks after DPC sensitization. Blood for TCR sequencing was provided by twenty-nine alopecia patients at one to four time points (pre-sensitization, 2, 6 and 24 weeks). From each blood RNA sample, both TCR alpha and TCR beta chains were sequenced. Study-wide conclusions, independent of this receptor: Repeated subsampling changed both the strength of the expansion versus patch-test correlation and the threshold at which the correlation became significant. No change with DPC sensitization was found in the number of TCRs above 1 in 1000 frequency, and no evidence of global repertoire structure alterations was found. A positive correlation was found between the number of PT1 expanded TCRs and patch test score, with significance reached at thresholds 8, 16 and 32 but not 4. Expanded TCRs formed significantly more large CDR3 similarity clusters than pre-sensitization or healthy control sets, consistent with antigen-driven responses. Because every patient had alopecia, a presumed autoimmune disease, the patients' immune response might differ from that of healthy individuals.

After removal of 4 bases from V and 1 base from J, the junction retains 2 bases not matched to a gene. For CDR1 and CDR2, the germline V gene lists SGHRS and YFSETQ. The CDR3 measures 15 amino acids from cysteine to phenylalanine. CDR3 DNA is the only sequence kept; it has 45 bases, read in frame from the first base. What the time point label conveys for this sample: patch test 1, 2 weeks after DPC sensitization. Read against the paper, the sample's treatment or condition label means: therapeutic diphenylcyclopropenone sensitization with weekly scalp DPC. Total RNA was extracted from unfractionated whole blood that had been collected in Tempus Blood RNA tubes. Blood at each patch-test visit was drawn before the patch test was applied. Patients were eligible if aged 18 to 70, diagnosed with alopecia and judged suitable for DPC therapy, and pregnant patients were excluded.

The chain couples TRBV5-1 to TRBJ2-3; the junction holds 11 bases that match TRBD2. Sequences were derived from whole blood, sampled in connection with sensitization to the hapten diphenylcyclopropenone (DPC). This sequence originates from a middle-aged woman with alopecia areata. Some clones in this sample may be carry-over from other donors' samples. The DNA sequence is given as TGCGCCAGCAGCAAACTAGCGGGGGGCACAGATACGCAGTATTTT. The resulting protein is CASSKLAGGTDTQYF.